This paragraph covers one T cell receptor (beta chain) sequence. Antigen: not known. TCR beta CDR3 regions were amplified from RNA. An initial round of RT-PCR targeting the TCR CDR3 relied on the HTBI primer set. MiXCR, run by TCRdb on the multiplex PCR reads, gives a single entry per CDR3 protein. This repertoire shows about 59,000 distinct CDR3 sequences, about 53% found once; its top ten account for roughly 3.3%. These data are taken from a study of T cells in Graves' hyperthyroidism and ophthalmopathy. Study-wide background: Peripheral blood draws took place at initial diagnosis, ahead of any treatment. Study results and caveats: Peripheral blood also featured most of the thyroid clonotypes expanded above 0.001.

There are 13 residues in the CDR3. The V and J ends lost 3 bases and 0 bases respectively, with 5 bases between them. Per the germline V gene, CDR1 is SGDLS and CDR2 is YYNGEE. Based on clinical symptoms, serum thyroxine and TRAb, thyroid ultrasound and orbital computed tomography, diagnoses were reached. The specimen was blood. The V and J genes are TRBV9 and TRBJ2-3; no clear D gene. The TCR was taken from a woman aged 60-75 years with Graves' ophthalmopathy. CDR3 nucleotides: TGTGCCAGCAGCGAACAGAGCACAGATACGCAGTATTTT. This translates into CASSEQSTDTQYF.